Listed below are T cell receptor beta chains from one sample, sequenced in a study of blood T cell repertoires in COVID-19. Clones were read by immunoSEQ multiplex PCR, and TCRdb kept only the in-frame ones, dropping some. The sample records 130,000 to 150,000 clones, about 70% being singletons. Specimen: peripheral blood. The receptors shown here come from a man of 80 years or more with acute or convalescent COVID-19. Both conserved end residues are part of each CDR3. D genes are given only for firm matches. Size tells how often a clone was seen (once, few, many) or the class of an expanded clone, and some rows leave it out.

len	abundance	d_gene	v_gene	j_gene	CDR3aa	CDR3nt
13	NA	TRBD1	TRBV10-3	TRBJ2-7	CAISGDRSDEQYF	TGTGCCATCAGTGGGGACAGGAGCGACGAGCAGTACTTC
12	NA	TRBD1	TRBV5-1	TRBJ2-7	CASSEGAGEQYF	TGCGCCAGCAGTGAGGGGGCTGGGGAGCAGTACTTC
13	NA	TRBD1	TRBV18	TRBJ2-5	CASSEGQRETQYF	TGTGCCAGCTCAGAGGGACAGCGGGAGACCCAGTACTTC
15	NA	NA	TRBV5-8	TRBJ1-5	CASSPAGPLNQPQHF	TGTGCCAGCAGCCCGGCGGGACCGCTCAATCAGCCCCAGCATTTT
13	NA	NA	TRBV14	TRBJ1-1	CASRRARYTEAFF	TGTGCCAGCAGGCGGGCGCGGTACACTGAAGCTTTCTTT
18	NA	NA	TRBV21-1	TRBJ1-5	CAVPGQGVSGVGNQPQHF	TGTGCCGTACCGGGACAGGGGGTGAGTGGTGTTGGGAATCAGCCCCAGCATTTT
12	NA	NA	TRBV12-3/TRBV12-4	TRBJ1-6	CASSFEESPLHF	TGTGCCAGTAGTTTTGAGGAATCACCCCTCCACTTT
15	NA	TRBD2	TRBV28	TRBJ2-1	CASSLSASGEDEQFF	TGTGCCAGCAGTTTAAGTGCTAGCGGGGAGGATGAGCAGTTCTTC
13	NA	NA	TRBV7-2	TRBJ2-7	CASSLAGGYEQYF	TGTGCCAGCAGCTTAGCGGGGGGCTACGAGCAGTACTTC
13	NA	TRBD1	TRBV5-4	TRBJ2-7	CASSVGQGNEQYF	TGTGCCAGCAGCGTTGGACAGGGGAACGAGCAGTACTTC
12	NA	TRBD2	TRBV29-1	TRBJ2-1	CSVEDLAGDQFF	TGCAGCGTTGAAGATCTAGCGGGGGACCAGTTCTTC
14	NA	TRBD1	TRBV4-2	TRBJ1-1	CASSQADREPEAFF	TGTGCCAGCAGCCAAGCGGACAGGGAACCTGAAGCTTTCTTT
11	NA	NA	TRBV19	TRBJ1-1	CASRRAAEAFF	TGTGCCTCCCGGAGGGCGGCGGAAGCTTTCTTT
15	NA	NA	TRBV7-2	TRBJ2-5	CASSFVPAAQETQYF	TGTGCCAGCAGCTTCGTCCCTGCGGCACAAGAGACCCAGTACTTC
16	NA	TRBD1	TRBV19	TRBJ1-4	CASSIQGASTNEKLFF	TGTGCCAGTAGTATTCAGGGGGCCTCAACTAATGAAAAACTGTTTTTT
14	few	NA	TRBV12-5	TRBJ2-5	CASGYGRQGETQYF	TGTGCTAGTGGCTATGGCAGGCAGGGGGAGACCCAGTACTTC
15	NA	NA	TRBV7-8	TRBJ2-1	CASSLAWRQAAEQFF	TGTGCCAGCAGCTTAGCGTGGAGGCAGGCCGCTGAGCAGTTCTTC
16	NA	NA	TRBV18	TRBJ1-3	CASSPLEAYSGNTIYF	TGTGCCAGCTCACCACTGGAGGCTTACTCTGGAAACACCATATATTTT
14	NA	TRBD1	TRBV6-6	TRBJ2-3	CAGSYRGWADTQYF	TGTGCCGGCAGTTACAGGGGATGGGCAGATACGCAGTATTTT
14	NA	NA	TRBV30	TRBJ1-6	CAWDQTTIDSPLHF	TGTGCCTGGGATCAAACGACAATTGATTCACCCCTCCACTTT
13	NA	TRBD1	TRBV11-2	TRBJ2-7	CASSLGQGDEQYF	TGTGCCAGCAGCTTGGGACAGGGCGACGAGCAGTACTTC
16	NA	NA	TRBV6-6	TRBJ2-2	CASSYDGHPNTGELFF	TGTGCCAGCAGTTATGACGGACACCCCAACACCGGGGAGCTGTTTTTT
18	NA	NA	TRBV7-2	TRBJ2-3	CASSSLTGFGDGTDTQYF	TGTGCCAGCAGCTCATTAACAGGGTTCGGAGACGGCACAGATACGCAGTATTTT
18	NA	NA	TRBV7-2	TRBJ1-6	CASSSPGKGEDYNSPLHF	TGTGCCAGCAGCTCCCCGGGCAAGGGAGAGGACTATAATTCACCCCTCCACTTT
13	NA	NA	TRBV27	TRBJ2-7	CASSTGMEPEQYF	TGTGCCAGCAGTACAGGGATGGAGCCCGAGCAGTACTTC
13	NA	NA	TRBV18	TRBJ1-1	CASSPGSNTEAFF	TGTGCCAGCTCACCGGGCAGCAACACTGAAGCTTTCTTT
17	NA	TRBD1	TRBV5-4	TRBJ2-4	CASTQTGGAGAKNIQYF	TGTGCCAGCACCCAGACAGGGGGCGCCGGCGCCAAAAACATTCAGTACTTC
15	NA	NA	TRBV28	TRBJ1-4	CASSRIRGRNEKLFF	TGTGCCAGCAGTCGAATTAGGGGAAGGAACGAAAAACTGTTTTTT
15	NA	TRBD2	TRBV2	TRBJ2-1	CASSEGTSGRNEQFF	TGTGCCAGCAGTGAGGGGACTAGCGGGCGCAATGAGCAGTTCTTC
18	NA	TRBD2	TRBV7-2	TRBJ2-1	CASSLDSSGVPSYNEQFF	TGTGCCAGCAGCTTGGATTCCAGCGGGGTCCCCTCCTACAATGAGCAGTTCTTC
15	few	NA	TRBV11-2	TRBJ1-2	CASSSRAPGNYGYTF	TGTGCCAGCAGCTCCCGGGCTCCAGGGAACTATGGCTACACCTTC
15	NA	TRBD1	TRBV5-4	TRBJ2-7	CASSNNRDRGHEQYF	TGTGCCAGCAGCAACAACCGGGACAGGGGGCACGAGCAGTACTTC
14	NA	NA	TRBV28	TRBJ2-2	CASFPVPNTGELFF	TGTGCCAGCTTCCCAGTCCCTAACACCGGGGAGCTGTTTTTT
13	NA	TRBD1	TRBV18	TRBJ1-2	CASSRQGRDGYTF	TGTGCCAGCTCAAGACAGGGACGGGATGGCTACACCTTC
15	NA	NA	TRBV27	TRBJ2-1	CASSLTASGYNEQFF	TGTGCCAGCAGTTTAACGGCCTCGGGCTACAATGAGCAGTTCTTC
18	NA	TRBD1	TRBV28	TRBJ1-5	CASRRRGQGAGGNQPQHF	TGTGCCAGCAGGCGCCGGGGACAGGGGGCGGGGGGCAATCAGCCCCAGCATTTT
13	NA	NA	TRBV19	TRBJ2-1	CASSWQGINEQFF	TGTGCCAGTAGTTGGCAGGGAATAAATGAGCAGTTCTTC
14	NA	NA	TRBV7-9	TRBJ1-1	CASSLGRGNTEAFF	TGTGCCAGCAGCTTAGGCAGGGGGAACACTGAAGCTTTCTTT
15	NA	NA	TRBV5-1	TRBJ2-2	CASSQTSTDTGELFF	TGCGCCAGCAGCCAGACAAGCACGGACACCGGGGAGCTGTTTTTT
14	NA	NA	TRBV19	TRBJ1-5	CASSTPNRDQPQHF	TGTGCCAGTAGTACCCCTAATCGAGATCAGCCCCAGCATTTT
14	NA	NA	TRBV11-3	TRBJ2-6	CASSPTSGANVLTF	TGTGCCAGCAGCCCGACATCTGGGGCCAACGTCCTGACTTTC
14	NA	NA	TRBV7-2	TRBJ1-2	CASSLGPANYGYTF	TGTGCCAGCAGCTTAGGTCCAGCTAACTATGGCTACACCTTC
15	NA	NA	TRBV3-1/TRBV3-2	TRBJ1-3	CASSQGAGVGNTIYF	TGTGCCAGCAGCCAAGGGGCAGGGGTTGGAAACACCATATATTTT
17	NA	TRBD2	TRBV5-1	TRBJ2-3	CASSRGPPGGGEDTQYF	TGCGCCAGCAGCCGGGGTCCGCCGGGGGGGGGAGAAGATACGCAGTATTTT
15	NA	TRBD1	TRBV5-1	TRBJ2-7	CASGTGNYNSYEQYF	TGCGCCAGCGGGACAGGGAACTACAACTCCTACGAGCAGTACTTC
13	NA	NA	TRBV10-3	TRBJ2-5	CAISERVGETQYF	TGTGCCATCAGTGAGCGGGTGGGAGAGACCCAGTACTTC
11	NA	NA	TRBV20-1	TRBJ2-7	CSARVPVGQYF	TGCAGTGCTAGAGTGCCAGTTGGGCAGTACTTC
15	NA	NA	TRBV4-1	TRBJ1-5	CASSQVRGPNQPQHF	TGCGCCAGCAGCCAAGTCAGGGGTCCAAATCAGCCCCAGCATTTT
14	NA	NA	TRBV19	TRBJ1-4	CASSIQGIGEKLFF	TGTGCCAGTAGTATACAGGGGATAGGTGAAAAACTGTTTTTT
14	once	TRBD1	TRBV6-6	TRBJ2-7	CASSPTGGIYEQYF	TGTGCCAGCAGTCCCACAGGGGGGATCTACGAGCAGTACTTC
15	few	NA	TRBV6-2/TRBV6-3	TRBJ2-2	CASSRSEGETGELFF	TGTGCCAGCAGCCGTTCGGAGGGTGAGACCGGGGAGCTGTTTTTT
14	NA	TRBD1	TRBV5-1	TRBJ1-6	CASSLRQGHSPLHF	TGCGCCAGCAGCTTAAGACAGGGGCATTCACCCCTCCACTTT
14	NA	NA	TRBV11-3	TRBJ2-1	CASSFGQGSNEQFF	TGTGCCAGCAGCTTTGGCCAGGGGAGCAATGAGCAGTTCTTC
13	NA	NA	TRBV7-8	TRBJ1-2	CASSLVPDYGYTF	TGTGCCAGCAGCTTAGTCCCTGACTATGGCTACACCTTC
14	NA	NA	TRBV7-9	TRBJ1-4	CASSLAAANEKLFF	TGTGCCAGCAGTTTGGCCGCGGCTAATGAAAAACTGTTTTTT
16	NA	NA	TRBV28	TRBJ1-5	CASSPPRGAGNQPQHF	TGTGCCAGCAGCCCTCCGCGGGGGGCAGGCAATCAGCCCCAGCATTTT
16	NA	TRBD1	TRBV4-2	TRBJ2-2	CASSQQSGGNTGELFF	TGTGCCAGCAGCCAACAGTCAGGGGGTAACACCGGGGAGCTGTTTTTT
14	few	NA	TRBV5-1	TRBJ2-5	CASSLEEGSETQYF	TGCGCCAGCAGCTTGGAAGAGGGATCAGAGACCCAGTACTTC
16	NA	TRBD1	TRBV5-1	TRBJ2-5	CASSARPGQGWETQYF	TGCGCCAGCAGCGCCCGCCCGGGACAGGGGTGGGAGACCCAGTACTTC